These 30 T cell receptor beta chains came from one sample sequenced in a study of cytomegalovirus exposure and HLA in healthy donors (dated by TCRdb to about 2017). Receptors were amplified or captured by the immunoSEQ multiplex PCR assay. A mixture of 60 forward primers for TCR Vbeta segments and 13 reverse primers for TCR Jbeta segments was used in the multiplex PCR. TCRdb obtained this table from immuneACCESS and retained in-frame rearrangements with V and J assigned. These tables miss some clones; where compared with another copy, unresolved V genes account for less than half of the shortfall, and the remainder is unexplained. This sample has a few hundred thousand clones in its table, and around 90% of those were observed once. The top ten hold about 1.5% of the sample. Sequencing input: PBMCs. All receptors come from a girl aged 2-10 years in good health and CMV-seronegative.

This chain connects TRBV5-5 to TRBJ2-7; 11 bases are a match to TRBD1. Germline V gives CDR1 SGHKS, CDR2 YYEKEE (reference sequence). The CDR3 has 15 amino acids. After removal of 4 bases from V and 2 bases from J, the junction contained 5 bases not matched to a gene. In DNA form, the CDR3 reads TGTGCCAGCAGCCAAGGACAGGGGGCCGCCTACGAGCAGTACTTC. As protein: CASSQGQGAAYEQYF.

The chain recombines TRBV10-2 with TRBJ2-3, with TRBD2 as a possible D gene (7 bases). Germline V gene data show CDR1 as WSHSY and CDR2 as SAAADI. This CDR3 has 18 residues. V lost 10 bases and J 5 bases, leaving 31 bases between the germline ends. CDR3 DNA sequence: TGCGCCACCAACTCCCCAACGGGGGGCCCTACGGGGGGAGATACGCAGTATTTT. Amino acid sequence: CATNSPTGGPTGGDTQYF.

The J gene is TRBJ1-6, the V gene TRBV4-1, with TRBD1 matching 7 bases. The CDR3 totals 15 residues. Germline V lookup: CDR1 MGHRA, CDR2 YSYEKL. The V segment lost 0 bases and the J segment 10 bases; nucleotides outside the gene matches: 6. This chain's CDR3 is CASSQEAGGRSPLHF. In nucleotides, the CDR3 is TGCGCCAGCAGCCAAGAGGCAGGGGGTAGGTCACCCCTCCACTTT.

J is TRBJ2-7 and V is TRBV29-1, with 12 positions matching TRBD1. Germline V gene data show CDR1 as SQVTM and CDR2 as ANQGSEA. CDR3 length: 12 residues. V gave up 7 bases and J gave up 7 bases; unmatched junction bases: 5. CDR3 region: CSGGQGAGEQYF. Written as DNA, the CDR3 is TGCAGCGGGGGACAGGGGGCAGGAGAGCAGTACTTC.

In DNA form, the CDR3 reads TGTGCCAGTAGTACCCACATGACTAGCTCCTACGAGCAGTACTTC. Translated, it gives CASSTHMTSSYEQYF. The chain links TRBV19 to TRBJ2-7; D might be TRBD2 (6 bases). V was trimmed by 4 bases and J by 0 bases, leaving 13 bases between them. The CDR3 totals 15 residues. Germline loops: CDR1 LNHDA, CDR2 SQIVND (reference sequence).

The chain recombines TRBV30 with TRBJ2-3; possibly TRBD1 for D (5 bases). V lost 3 bases, J lost 3 bases, and 7 bases lay in between. Germline V gives CDR1 GTSNPN, CDR2 SVGIG (reference sequence). CDR3 size: 12 residues. The CDR3 DNA is TGTGCCTGGAGAAAGGGGACAGATACGCAGTATTTT. This encodes CAWRKGTDTQYF.

The V gene is TRBV19, the J gene TRBJ2-6; 7 bases match TRBD1. CDR3 length: 17 amino acids. Germline CDR1 and CDR2: LNHDA and SQIVND (reference sequence). With V trimmed by 5 bases and J by 2 bases, 9 bases remained unmatched. This CDR3 is CASSPQQGPAGANVLTF. As DNA, the CDR3 is TGTGCCAGTAGTCCCCAACAGGGGCCGGCTGGGGCCAACGTCCTGACTTTC.

CDR3 sequence reads: CASSSGDRGNTEAFF. Here the CDR3 DNA reads TGTGCCAGCAGTTCTGGGGACAGGGGGAACACTGAAGCTTTCTTT. The chain couples TRBV6-5 to TRBJ1-1, with 10 bases that match TRBD1. V gave up 4 bases and J gave up 1 base; unmatched junction bases: 3. The CDR3 loop spans 15 amino acids. The germline V gene encodes CDR1 MNHEY and CDR2 SVGAGI.

V gene TRBV10-2 combines with J gene TRBJ1-4; the D is unclear. Germline CDR1 WSHSY, CDR2 SAAADI. Trimming took 8 bases from V and 7 from J, leaving 14 bases between them. CDR3 size: 13 residues. The CDR3 DNA sequence: TGCGCCAGCGTGAGGGAGTTGAGTGAAAAACTGTTTTTT. This codes for CASVRELSEKLFF.

This clone was found once. This chain joins TRBV11-2 and TRBJ2-7; no reliable D call. There are 11 residues in the CDR3. Deletions cut 5 bases from V and 6 bases from J, with 8 bases between. Germline CDR1 reads SGHAT; CDR2 reads FQNNGV. CDR3 amino acids: CASSHGLEQYF. DNA of the CDR3: TGTGCCAGCAGCCATGGGCTCGAGCAGTACTTC.

The V gene is TRBV10-3, the J gene TRBJ2-1; 11 nucleotides align to TRBD2. Germline V gene data show CDR1 as ENHRY and CDR2 as SYGVKD. V gave up 7 bases and J gave up 7 bases; unmatched junction bases: 9. The CDR3 runs to 15 residues. The CDR3 region has the DNA TGTGCCATCAACCATAGCGGGGGGGAGGGGAATGAGCAGTTCTTC. Translated, it gives CAINHSGGEGNEQFF.

The V call is TRBV19, the J call TRBJ2-1, with TRBD2 matching over 10 bases. The CDR3 length is 18 residues. With V trimmed by 0 bases and J by 6 bases, 11 bases remained unmatched. Germline-derived CDR1 and CDR2 are LNHDA and SQIVND (reference sequence). The CDR3 spells CASSIEPLAGTSVNEQFF. CDR3 DNA: TGTGCCAGTAGTATAGAGCCCCTCGCGGGGACTAGCGTCAATGAGCAGTTCTTC.

The chain carries TRBV5-1 and TRBJ1-2, with D maybe TRBD1 (6 bases). This CDR3 has 12 amino acids. Per the germline V gene, CDR1 is SGHRS and CDR2 is YFSETQ. Trimming took off 4 bases at V and 8 bases at J, with 12 bases between the two ends. The CDR3 DNA sequence: TGCGCCAGCAGCACAGGGTTAGAAGGCTACACCTTC. Its translation: CASSTGLEGYTF.

This chain joins TRBV30 and TRBJ1-2; perhaps TRBD1 as D (6 bases). CDR1 GTSNPN and CDR2 SVGIG come from the germline V gene (reference sequence). V lost 0 bases to trimming and J lost 8 bases, with 13 bases between them. CDR3 size: 13 residues. The CDR3 DNA reads as TGTGCCTGGAGTGTAACAGGGACCCAAGGCTACACCTTC. It encodes CAWSVTGTQGYTF.

V and J are TRBV29-1 and TRBJ1-2; no definite D call. The V gene's germline CDR1 is SQVTM and CDR2 ANQGSEA. The length of the CDR3 is 12 residues. V was cut by 5 bases and J by 4 bases, with 11 bases left in between. CDR3 in amino acids: CSVQKSSYGYTF. The CDR3 nucleotides read TGCAGCGTTCAGAAATCCTCCTATGGCTACACCTTC. The whole variable domain, remainder taken from reference TRBV29-1 and TRBJ1-2, is SAVISQKPSRDICQRGTSLTIQCQVDSQVTMMFWYRQQPGQSLTLIATANQGSEATYESGFVIDKFPISRPNLTFSTLTVSNMSPEDSSIYLCSVQKSSYGYTFGSGTRLTVV.

V is TRBV2 and J is TRBJ1-1; D ambiguous. The germline V and J ends were trimmed by 7 bases and 2 bases, with 11 bases remaining between them. Germline CDR1 and CDR2: SNHLY and FYNNEI. This CDR3 has 13 amino acids. In DNA, the CDR3 is TGTGCCAGCATTCTGGAGGTAAACACTGAAGCTTTCTTT. This translates into CASILEVNTEAFF.

This chain connects TRBV5-5 to TRBJ2-1, with D possibly being TRBD2 (5 bases). Trimming took off 2 bases at V and 4 bases at J, with 7 bases between the two ends. CDR3 length equals 13 residues. CDR1 and CDR2 from the germline V gene are SGHKS and YYEKEE (reference sequence). CDR3 in DNA: TGTGCCAGCAGCTTAGGACTGTACAATGAGCAGTTCTTC. Protein: CASSLGLYNEQFF. The full variable domain, its missing parts supplied by reference TRBV5-5 and TRBJ2-1, is DAGVTQSPTHLIKTRGQQVTLRCSPISGHKSVSWYQQVLGQGPQFIFQYYEKEERGRGNFPDRFSARQFPNYSSELNVNALLLGDSALYLCASSLGLYNEQFFGPGTRLTVL.

V is TRBV11-2 and J is TRBJ1-1; maybe TRBD1 (6 bases). From germline, CDR1 is SGHAT and CDR2 FQNNGV. The CDR3 has 15 amino acids. V shed 4 bases and J shed 4 bases, with 16 bases lying between them. CDR3 in amino acids: CASSSEQGLGTEAFF. CDR3 coding DNA: TGTGCCAGCAGCTCGGAACAGGGTCTTGGCACTGAAGCTTTCTTT.

In its sample, this clone was seen once. The chain uses TRBV7-9 and TRBJ1-4; D is undetermined. V was cut by 8 bases and J by 1 base, with 5 bases left in between. The CDR3 is made up of 12 amino acids. CDR1 and CDR2 from the germline V gene are SEHNR and FQNEAQ (reference sequence). The CDR3 coding sequence is TGTGCCAGCGTCGGAACTAATGAAAAACTGTTTTTT. It specifies CASVGTNEKLFF.

The chain employs TRBV9 and TRBJ1-1, with TRBD1 as a possible D gene (5 bases). Germline CDR1 SGDLS, CDR2 YYNGEE. V lost 0 bases to trimming and J lost 3 bases, with 9 bases between them. The CDR3 is 14 residues long. DNA for the CDR3: TGTGCCAGCAGCGTAGATTGGGGGGACACTGAAGCTTTCTTT. Protein product: CASSVDWGDTEAFF.

The chain uses TRBV10-1 and TRBJ2-1; 8 bases agree with TRBD2. The CDR3 is made up of 16 amino acids. V shed 3 bases and J 3 bases; nucleotides not matched to a gene: 7. Germline loops: CDR1 WNHNN, CDR2 SYGVQD (reference sequence). The CDR3 coding sequence is TGCGCCAGCAGTGATCGTCGAGCGGGGGACTACAATGAGCAGTTCTTC. It codes for CASSDRRAGDYNEQFF.

This clone has just one count. The chain is built from TRBV11-2 and TRBJ2-2, with 9 bases identical to TRBD1. After removal of 6 bases from V and 7 bases from J, the junction contained 6 bases not matched to a gene. The CDR3 spans 14 residues. Germline values: CDR1 SGHAT, CDR2 FQNNGV. The CDR3 loop is CASSTTGGFGELFF. DNA for the CDR3: TGTGCCAGCAGTACGACAGGGGGGTTCGGGGAGCTGTTTTTT.

The chain is built from TRBV7-6 and TRBJ2-5; D perhaps matches TRBD2 (5 bases). This CDR3 has 14 residues. Trimming stripped 1 base from V and 2 bases from J, with 8 bases between. CDR1 and CDR2 (germline): SGHVS, FNYEAQ. CDR3 loop: CASSLEAEQETQYF. The CDR3 DNA follows: TGTGCCAGCAGCTTAGAAGCGGAACAAGAGACCCAGTACTTC.

This chain connects TRBV7-2 to TRBJ2-7, with D hard to call. Trimming left V 1 base short and J 8 bases short, with 9 bases between. Per the germline V gene, CDR1 is SGHTA and CDR2 is FQGNSA. CDR3 length: 12 residues. CDR3: CASSLGEVKQYF. For the CDR3, the DNA is TGTGCCAGCAGCTTAGGTGAGGTTAAGCAGTACTTC.

The chain joins TRBV6-1 to TRBJ2-5; TRBD1 is a possible D gene (6 bases). This CDR3 spans 16 amino acids. V gave up 0 bases and J gave up 3 bases, with 14 bases separating them. Per germline, CDR1 MNHNS and CDR2 SASEGT. The CDR3 is CASSEALRGREETQYF. The CDR3 DNA reads TGTGCCAGCAGTGAAGCGCTCAGGGGTCGGGAAGAGACCCAGTACTTC.

The chain links TRBV27 to TRBJ1-1; D is perhaps TRBD1 (5 bases). Germline CDR1 reads MNHEY; CDR2 reads SMNVEV (reference sequence). This CDR3 is 15 amino acids long. V was clipped by 1 base and J by 1 base, with 10 bases between them. The CDR3 reads CASSLYNDRNTEAFF. The CDR3 DNA reads TGTGCCAGCAGTTTATACAACGACAGGAACACTGAAGCTTTCTTT.

This clone was found a few times. The chain recombines TRBV5-4 with TRBJ1-1, with 7 positions matching TRBD1. Germline V gives CDR1 SGHNT, CDR2 YYREEE (reference sequence). This CDR3 is built from 13 residues. V shed 6 bases, J shed 3 bases, and the junction held 5 bases outside the gene matches. CDR3 protein: CASTITGDTEAFF. In DNA, the CDR3 is TGTGCCAGCACAATCACAGGGGACACTGAAGCTTTCTTT.

V usage is TRBV11-2 and J usage is TRBJ1-1, with D possibly being TRBD1 (5 bases). Trimming removed 8 bases from V and 4 bases from J, with 17 bases in between. CDR3 length: 14 residues. Germline V gene lookup returns CDR1 SGHAT and CDR2 FQNNGV. The CDR3 here is CASSLGGMGTEAFF. The CDR3 nucleotides read TGTGCCAGCTCTCTGGGGGGTATGGGCACTGAAGCTTTCTTT.

The CDR3 loop is CASSPGGTSVYNEQFF. The CDR3 coding sequence is TGTGCCAGCAGCCCTGGTGGGACTAGCGTTTACAATGAGCAGTTCTTC. The V call is TRBV5-8, the J call TRBJ2-1, with 10 bases identical to TRBD2. V lost 4 bases and J lost 4; bases outside the gene matches: 8. This CDR3 has 16 residues. Germline V gene sequence: CDR1 SGHTS, CDR2 YDEGEE.

V gene TRBV28 combines with J gene TRBJ1-5; weak D call: TRBD1 (5 bases). The V gene lost 1 base and the J gene lost 2 bases, with 12 bases spanning the gap. The CDR3 runs 16 residues. Per the germline V gene, CDR1 is MDHEN and CDR2 is SYDVKM. As DNA, the CDR3 is TGTGCCAGCAGTTTATATGGGGAGGGGCGCAATCAGCCCCAGCATTTT. It codes for CASSLYGEGRNQPQHF.